The 8 T cell receptor beta chains given below trace back to one sample, sequenced in a study of T-cell memory formation after mild COVID-19. TCRdb reprocessed the 5' RACE reads via MiXCR and lists one record per CDR3 protein. This sample has 300,000 to 400,000 distinct CDR3 sequences, with 20% to 25% found just once. The sample was PBMCs or a T cell subset sorted from them (not recorded which). The receptors were sampled from an adult woman who had mild COVID-19 (a few samples of this study predate the infection). Cell type and time point are not known.

The rearrangement links TRBV20-1 to TRBJ1-2; no definite D call. V lost 1 base and J lost 3, with 9 bases in between. Germline V gene sequence: CDR1 DFQATT, CDR2 SNEGSKA (reference sequence). This CDR3 is 13 amino acids long. As DNA, the CDR3 is TGCAGTGCTAGAGGGGAGTCGGACTATGGCTACACCTTC. It translates to CSARGESDYGYTF.

The chain uses TRBV6-1 and TRBJ2-5; 10 nucleotides align to TRBD2. The CDR3 sequence is 15 residues long. Germline-derived CDR1 and CDR2 are MNHNS and SASEGT. Germline trimming cut 2 bases from V and 5 bases from J; bases unmatched to any gene: 5. This CDR3 reads CASSESISGRETQYF. The CDR3 coding sequence is TGTGCCAGCAGTGAATCGATTAGCGGGAGGGAGACCCAGTACTTC.

J is TRBJ2-7 and V is TRBV5-8; D is perhaps TRBD2 (6 bases). Deletions cut 5 bases from V and 2 bases from J, with 17 bases between. Germline V gene sequence: CDR1 SGHTS, CDR2 YDEGEE. The CDR3 covers 15 residues. The chain's CDR3 is CASRSLSGGTYEQYF. The CDR3 nucleotides are TGTGCCAGCAGATCCCTGAGTGGGGGGACCTACGAGCAGTACTTC.

V is TRBV4-3 and J is TRBJ1-1; 9 bases are shared with TRBD1. CDR1 LGHNA and CDR2 YSLEER come from the germline V gene. The CDR3 has 15 residues. J gave up 5 bases and V 0 bases, and 4 bases lay outside the gene matches. CDR3 in amino acids: CASSQEYRGLTEAFF. The CDR3 coding sequence is TGCGCCAGCAGCCAAGAATACAGGGGGCTGACTGAAGCTTTCTTT.

This sequence joins TRBV5-1 and TRBJ2-2; D gene unclear. Trimming took 4 bases from V and 7 from J, leaving 8 bases between them. Germline V lookup: CDR1 SGHRS, CDR2 YFSETQ. The CDR3 spans 12 residues. As DNA, the CDR3 is TGCGCCAGCAGCCGTACGGGCGGGGAGCTGTTTTTT. Protein product: CASSRTGGELFF.

The chain uses TRBV10-3 and TRBJ2-1, with 7 bases identical to TRBD2. The CDR3 totals 16 residues. Unmatched junction bases numbered 10, after V lost 3 bases and J lost 5 bases. Germline V CDR1 and CDR2: ENHRY, SYGVKD. DNA of the CDR3: TGTGCCATCAGTGAATCTTTGGCGGGAGTTGACAATGAGCAGTTCTTC. This sequence encodes CAISESLAGVDNEQFF.

The chain has TRBV5-1 and TRBJ1-2; TRBD1 might be the D (5 bases). Trimming cost V 6 bases and J 4 bases, with 10 bases left between them. The CDR3 covers 12 residues. Germline CDR1 SGHRS, CDR2 YFSETQ. The CDR3 reads CASNQGGYGYTF. The CDR3 bases are TGCGCCAGCAACCAGGGAGGCTATGGCTACACCTTC.

The rearrangement joins TRBV29-1 to TRBJ1-1; TRBD1 aligns across 12 bases. Germline CDR1 is SQVTM and CDR2 is ANQGSEA. The junction had 9 bases not matched to a gene; V was cut back by 6 bases and J by 10 bases. This CDR3 comprises 13 residues. This CDR3 reads CSVAGTGGSRAFF. In DNA, the CDR3 is TGCAGCGTGGCCGGGACAGGGGGCTCTAGAGCTTTCTTT.